The 26 T cell receptor beta chains listed next were all sequenced from one sample in a study of blood T cells in healthy people across ages. Primed by a sample-barcoded 5' primer and a J-beta primer mix, a second PCR proceeded for roughly 7 to 12 cycles. A single record per CDR3 protein comes from TCRdb applying MiXCR to the 5' RACE reads. The table records around 1,800,000 distinct CDR3 sequences, more than 35% of them present only once. Sequenced: blood. The receptors originated from a human donor in good health.

V usage is TRBV12-3 or TRBV12-4 and J usage is TRBJ2-5; D is unresolved. The V and J ends lost 2 bases and 5 bases respectively, with 12 bases between them. This CDR3 has 14 amino acids. CDR3 sequence: CASSLRRIGETQYF. The CDR3 DNA reads TGTGCCAGCAGTTTACGGAGAATCGGGGAGACCCAGTACTTC.

The chain uses TRBV7-2 and TRBJ2-1, with 11 positions matching TRBD2. Germline CDR1 is SGHTA and CDR2 is FQGNSA. The ends lost 4 bases at V and 10 bases at J; junction bases unmatched: 9. The CDR3 contains 15 residues. This CDR3 is CASSSASGGTREQFF. The CDR3 DNA follows: TGTGCCAGCAGCTCAGCTAGCGGGGGGACTAGAGAGCAGTTCTTC.

This clonotype appeared a few times. This chain joins TRBV7-3 and TRBJ2-1, with TRBD2 matching over 8 bases. The germline V gene has CDR1 SGHTA and CDR2 FQGTGA. The ends lost 2 bases at V and 9 bases at J; junction bases unmatched: 6. CDR3 length: 14 residues. The CDR3 loop is CASSLQTRGGEQFF. DNA of the CDR3: TGTGCCAGCAGCTTACAAACACGGGGGGGTGAGCAGTTCTTC.

This clonotype has more than one count but fewer than ten. V usage is TRBV9 and J usage is TRBJ2-1, with TRBD2 matching 8 bases. The CDR3 is 16 residues long. J was trimmed by 3 bases and V by 0 bases; bases with no gene match: 5. Per germline, CDR1 SGDLS and CDR2 YYNGEE. The CDR3 coding sequence is TGTGCCAGCAGCGTAGATGGCGGGGGGAGCTACAATGAGCAGTTCTTC. Encoded protein: CASSVDGGGSYNEQFF.

The chain recombines TRBV2 with TRBJ2-4, with D possibly matching TRBD1 (5 bases). The tail of the sequence fits TRBJ2-7 better, so the J call may be wrong. The CDR3 loop spans 15 amino acids. Germline CDR1 SNHLY, CDR2 FYNNEI. The CDR3 reads CASSSPWGARNEQYF. The DNA of the CDR3 is TGTGCCAGCAGTTCACCCTGGGGCGCAAGAAACGAGCAGTACTTC.

The chain combines TRBV20-1 with TRBJ2-3; D unresolved. CDR1 and CDR2 from the germline V gene are DFQATT and SNEGSKA (reference sequence). The CDR3 totals 12 residues. Trimming left V 5 bases short and J 4 bases short, with 10 bases between. As DNA, the CDR3 is TGCAGTGCTGAGGCCCAAGCAGATACGCAGTATTTT. Amino acids: CSAEAQADTQYF.

This clonotype was seen ten or more times. The chain joins TRBV5-1 to TRBJ1-5, with 7 bases matching TRBD1. CDR3 size: 14 residues. CDR1 and CDR2 from the germline V gene are SGHRS and YFSETQ. J lost 2 bases, V lost 4 bases, and 3 bases had no gene match. CDR3 bases: TGCGCCAGCAGCCCAGACAGGGGCAATCAGCCCCAGCATTTT. As protein: CASSPDRGNQPQHF.

This clonotype turned up a few times. The chain combines TRBV4-1 with TRBJ2-3; maybe TRBD2 (5 bases). Between the trimmed V and J ends, which lost 1 base and 0 bases, there was a span of 11 bases. Per germline, CDR1 MGHRA and CDR2 YSYEKL. There are 16 residues in the CDR3. In nucleotides, the CDR3 is TGCGCCAGCAGCCAAGGTAGCGCGCCTAGCACAGATACGCAGTATTTT. Amino acids: CASSQGSAPSTDTQYF.

This clonotype was seen only a few times. The CDR3 coding sequence is TGTGCCAGCAGTATCGCGGGGTTCCCCTACAATGAGCAGTTCTTC. It specifies CASSIAGFPYNEQFF. The chain has TRBV7-2 and TRBJ2-1; D possibly corresponds to TRBD2 (6 bases). Looked up from germline, CDR1 is SGHTA and CDR2 is FQGNSA. Trimming shortened V by 6 bases and J by 2 bases, and 14 bases separated the two germline ends. The CDR3 loop spans 15 amino acids.

This clonotype came up a few times. The chain recombines TRBV7-2 with TRBJ2-1; D not resolved. V was shortened by 3 bases and J by 10 bases, with 7 bases between the two germline ends. CDR1 SGHTA and CDR2 FQGNSA come from the germline V gene. The CDR3 covers 11 residues. Here the CDR3 reads CASSFGWEQFF. In DNA form, the CDR3 reads TGTGCCAGCAGCTTTGGATGGGAGCAGTTCTTC.

The rearrangement joins TRBV9 to TRBJ1-1; 7 bases fit TRBD1. The CDR3 covers 13 residues. J gave up 10 bases and V 4 bases, and 10 bases lay outside the gene matches. Per germline, CDR1 SGDLS and CDR2 YYNGEE. CDR3 nucleotide sequence: TGTGCCAGCAGCCCTGCGGCTCAGGGGGTAGCTTTCTTT. This codes for CASSPAAQGVAFF.

This clonotype occurred a few times. This sequence joins TRBV29-1 and TRBJ1-2; D not resolved. Germline assignment: CDR1 SQVTM and CDR2 ANQGSEA. There are 12 residues in the CDR3. V lost 8 bases and J 3 bases, leaving 13 bases between the germline ends. CDR3 loop: CSIQRVDYGYTF. CDR3 in DNA: TGCAGCATCCAAAGGGTTGACTATGGCTACACCTTC.

The J gene is TRBJ2-5, the V gene TRBV6-1; 12 bases align to TRBD1. The CDR3 is 16 residues long. V was clipped by 6 bases and J by 4 bases; unmatched bases: 9. Germline CDR1 reads MNHNS; CDR2 reads SASEGT. The CDR3 region has the DNA TGTGCCAGCAGCCTCGGGACAGGGGGCATAGGAGAGACCCAGTACTTC. Translated: CASSLGTGGIGETQYF.

This clonotype showed up just a few times. The chain has TRBV6-2 or TRBV6-3 and TRBJ1-3, with D hard to call. Trimming cost V 6 bases and J 0 bases, with 6 bases left between them. There are 13 residues in the CDR3. Germline loops: CDR1 MNHEY, CDR2 SVGEGT. CDR3 residues: CASRKSSGNTIYF. DNA of the CDR3: TGTGCCAGCAGGAAGAGCTCTGGAAACACCATATATTTT.

The chain couples TRBV5-1 to TRBJ2-2, with 9 bases fitting TRBD1. The ends lost 0 bases at V and 5 bases at J; junction bases unmatched: 2. The CDR3 loop spans 15 amino acids. Germline assignment: CDR1 SGHRS and CDR2 YFSETQ. CDR3 bases: TGCGCCAGCAGCTTGGAAGACAGGGGGACCGGGGAGCTGTTTTTT. This encodes CASSLEDRGTGELFF.

This clonotype was seen a few times. V is TRBV7-2 and J is TRBJ1-2; D ambiguous. CDR3 length equals 13 residues. The V gene lost 1 base and the J gene lost 5 bases, with 8 bases spanning the gap. CDR1 SGHTA and CDR2 FQGNSA come from the germline V gene. As DNA, the CDR3 is TGTGCCAGCAGCTTAGGTCACCGATATGGCTACACCTTC. This sequence encodes CASSLGHRYGYTF.

The gene calls are TRBV27 and TRBJ2-3, with a weak D call TRBD1 (6 bases). CDR3 length equals 14 residues. Per germline, CDR1 MNHEY and CDR2 SMNVEV (reference sequence). The germline V and J ends were trimmed by 7 bases and 6 bases, with 17 bases remaining between them. This CDR3 reads CASTSARGADTQYF. The CDR3 coding sequence is TGTGCCAGCACATCGGCCAGGGGCGCGGATACGCAGTATTTT.

CDR3 nucleotide sequence: TGTGCCAGCACGGCAGGGGCGATGGATGAAAAACTGTTTTTT. This gives the protein CASTAGAMDEKLFF. The gene calls are TRBV12-3 or TRBV12-4 and TRBJ1-4, with D perhaps matching TRBD1 (6 bases). CDR3 length: 14 amino acids. Trimming pared 7 bases from V and 6 bases from J, leaving 15 bases between.

This rearrangement joins TRBV27 to TRBJ2-5; the D call may be TRBD1 or TRBD2 (5 bases each). V was pared by 11 bases and J by 5 bases, with 18 bases between. The CDR3 consists of 13 residues. From germline, CDR1 is MNHEY and CDR2 SMNVEV (reference sequence). Here the CDR3 reads CAVGRKGWETQYF. The CDR3 DNA is TGTGCCGTGGGACGGAAGGGTTGGGAGACCCAGTACTTC.

The chain couples TRBV7-2 to TRBJ1-5; D may be TRBD1 (6 bases). Germline CDR1 is SGHTA and CDR2 is FQGNSA. This CDR3 has 14 amino acids. The V and J ends lost 7 bases and 3 bases respectively, with 13 bases between them. The CDR3 loop is CASTRDTLNQPQHF. CDR3 in DNA: TGTGCCAGCACCAGGGACACACTCAATCAGCCCCAGCATTTT.

Only a few counts were recorded for this clonotype. V usage is TRBV6-2 or TRBV6-3 and J usage is TRBJ1-4; D is unresolved. The germline gives CDR1 MNHEY, CDR2 SVGEGT. The CDR3 contains 13 residues. The V end was cut by 6 bases, the J end by 7 bases, with 12 bases between. Here the CDR3 DNA reads TGTGCCAGCAGCCCGAGGACGCCTGAAAAACTGTTTTTT. This gives the protein CASSPRTPEKLFF.

This clonotype was seen more than once but under ten times. The gene calls are TRBV29-1 and TRBJ1-2, with 7 bases matching TRBD1. The CDR3 contains 12 residues. CDR1 and CDR2 (germline): SQVTM, ANQGSEA. The V gene end was trimmed by 7 bases and the J gene end by 4 bases; junction bases not matched to a gene: 6. The CDR3 is CSAQGTAYGYTF. DNA for the CDR3: TGCAGCGCCCAAGGGACAGCCTATGGCTACACCTTC.

Concerning this clonotype: This sequence may be a read error, since a much larger clone differs from it by one base. The gene calls are TRBV7-9 and TRBJ2-5; 9 nucleotides agree with TRBD2. The germline CDR1 and CDR2 sequences are SEHNR and FQNEAQ (reference sequence). The CDR3 consists of 17 residues. CDR3 in amino acids: CAGSLPLSGLAQETQYF. In nucleotides, the CDR3 is TGTGCCGGCAGCTTACCCCTCTCGGGACTAGCCCAAGAGACCCAGTACTTC. Supplemented by reference TRBV7-9 and TRBJ2-5, the full variable domain reads DTGVSQNPRHKITKRGQNVTFRCDPISEHNRLYWYRQTLGQGPEFLTYFQNEAQLEKSRLLSDRFSAERPKGSFSTLEIQRTEQGDSAMYLCAGSLPLSGLAQETQYFGPGTRLLVL.

This clonotype was seen a few times. No DNA is shown, since the ends of the CDR3 on it are uncertain; the CDR3 is the one TCRdb lists. The J gene is TRBJ2-1, the V gene TRBV7-3; the table calls TRBD2, which could not be checked here. The germline CDR1 and CDR2 sequences are SGHTA and FQGTGA. The CDR3 is 15 residues long, ends included. The CDR3: CASALRAGDNNEQFF.

This clonotype has a handful of counts. This chain uses TRBV4-1 with TRBJ1-2, with 7 bases matching TRBD1. This CDR3 is 13 amino acids long. The germline gives CDR1 MGHRA, CDR2 YSYEKL. J gave up 8 bases and V 2 bases, and 5 bases lay outside the gene matches. CDR3 DNA sequence: TGCGCCAGCAGCCAAAGGCAGGGGGTAGGCTACACCTTC. Its translation: CASSQRQGVGYTF.

In this sample, this clonotype turned up a few times. The rearrangement joins TRBV12-3 or TRBV12-4 to TRBJ2-3; a possible D gene is TRBD2 (5 bases). The V and J ends lost 2 bases and 2 bases respectively, with 11 bases between them. CDR3 length: 15 amino acids. The CDR3 DNA reads TGTGCCAGCAGTTTAACTAGTAGAATCACAGATACGCAGTATTTT. Protein sequence: CASSLTSRITDTQYF.